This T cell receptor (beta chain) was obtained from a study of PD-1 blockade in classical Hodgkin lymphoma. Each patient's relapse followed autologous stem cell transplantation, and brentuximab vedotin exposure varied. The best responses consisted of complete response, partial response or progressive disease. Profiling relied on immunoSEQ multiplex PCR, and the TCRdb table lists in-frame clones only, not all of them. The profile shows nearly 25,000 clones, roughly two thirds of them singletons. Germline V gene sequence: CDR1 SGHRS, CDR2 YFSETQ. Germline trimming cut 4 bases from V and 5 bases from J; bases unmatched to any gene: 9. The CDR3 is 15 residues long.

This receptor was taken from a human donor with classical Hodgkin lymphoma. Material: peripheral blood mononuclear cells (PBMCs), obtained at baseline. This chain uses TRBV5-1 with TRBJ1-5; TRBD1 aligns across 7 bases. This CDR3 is CASSIGGGTYQPQHF. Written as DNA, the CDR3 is TGCGCCAGCAGCATCGGAGGGGGCACTTATCAGCCCCAGCATTTT.